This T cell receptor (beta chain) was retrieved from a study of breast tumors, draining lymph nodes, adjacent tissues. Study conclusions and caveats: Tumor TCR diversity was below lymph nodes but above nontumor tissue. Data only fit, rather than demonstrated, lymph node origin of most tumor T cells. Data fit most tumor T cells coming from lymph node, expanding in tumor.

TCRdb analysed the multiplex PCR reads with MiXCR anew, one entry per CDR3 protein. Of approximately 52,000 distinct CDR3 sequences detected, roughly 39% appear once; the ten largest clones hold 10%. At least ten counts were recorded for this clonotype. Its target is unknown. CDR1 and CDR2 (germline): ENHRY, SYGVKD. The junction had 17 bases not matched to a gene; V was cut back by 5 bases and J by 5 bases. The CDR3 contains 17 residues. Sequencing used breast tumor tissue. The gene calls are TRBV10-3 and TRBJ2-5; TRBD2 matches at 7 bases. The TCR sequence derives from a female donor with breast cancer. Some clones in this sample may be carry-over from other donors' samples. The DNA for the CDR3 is TGTGCCATCAGTTCGGGATTAATTCGGGGGGTCGGGGAGACCCAGTACTTC. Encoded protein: CAISSGLIRGVGETQYF.